This TCR beta chain was observed in a study of post-analysis software for immune sequencing data. Study-level points and caveats: Samples made in the same batch grouped tightly together by F measure. Higher frequency in patients than in controls was seen for roughly five TRBV segments, with TRBV5-6, TRBV5-1 and TRBV20-1 among them.

This CDR3 spans 14 amino acids. In germline, CDR1 is MDHEN, CDR2 SYDVKM. The ends lost 3 bases at V and 7 bases at J; junction bases unmatched: 8. Each TCR beta cDNA library carried unique molecular identifiers. With roughly 0.9 to 11 million T cells as the source, approximately 500,000 cDNA molecules resulted. TCRdb redid the calling of the PCR reads with MiXCR, one entry per CDR3 protein. Of fewer than 900,000 distinct CDR3 sequences detected, about 43% appear once; the ten largest clones hold 4.9%. A remark on this clonotype: The antigen is not known.

This sequence joins TRBV28 and TRBJ2-7, with TRBD1 matching over 8 bases. The sequence was collected from a girl under 18 with multiple sclerosis. Sequences were obtained from blood. The CDR3 DNA sequence: TGTGCCAGCAGTTTCCCCGCCAGGGGGCAAGAGCAGTACTTC. It is translated as CASSFPARGQEQYF.